What follows are 21 T cell receptor beta chains derived from one specimen sequenced in a study of OX40 agonist ivuxolimab in advanced cancers. Some clones are missing from TCRdb's copy, which holds only in-frame ones; the method was immunoSEQ multiplex PCR. The data hold 55,000 to 60,000 clones, with around 83% observed a single time. Sequencing was performed on CD4+ or CD8+ T cells sorted from blood, taken in a trial of the OX40 agonist ivuxolimab. The receptor set was obtained from an adult with an advanced solid tumor such as melanoma, head and neck, liver or kidney cancer.

The V and J genes are TRBV30 and TRBJ1-1; a weak D match, TRBD1 (5 bases). CDR3 length: 19 amino acids. Germline lookup yields CDR1 GTSNPN and CDR2 SVGIG (reference sequence). CDR3: CAHSSPYRQAEGARTEAFF. DNA for the CDR3: TGTGCGCATAGTTCCCCTTACCGGCAGGCGGAAGGGGCGCGGACTGAAGCTTTCTTT.

The chain is built from TRBV19 and TRBJ2-3; 9 bases agree with TRBD2. The junction had 12 bases not matched to a gene; V was cut back by 0 bases and J by 8 bases. This CDR3 is 17 amino acids long. Germline-derived CDR1 and CDR2 are LNHDA and SQIVND (reference sequence). CDR3 region: CASSIDPSGGTTGTQYF. The CDR3 DNA reads TGTGCCAGTAGTATAGATCCCAGCGGGGGGACAACCGGTACGCAGTATTTT.

This clone was recorded once. Written as DNA, the CDR3 is TGCGCCAGCAGCTTGAATTCGGCGCTTGGCTACACCTTC. Its protein is CASSLNSALGYTF. This rearrangement joins TRBV5-1 to TRBJ1-2; D not certain. Germline V lookup: CDR1 SGHRS, CDR2 YFSETQ. CDR3 length equals 13 residues. Trimming left V 1 base short and J 7 bases short, with 11 bases between.

This clone appeared a few times. The chain combines TRBV4-2 with TRBJ2-7; 7 bases agree with TRBD1. Germline V lookup: CDR1 LGHNA, CDR2 YNFKEQ. This CDR3 has 14 amino acids. V shed 0 bases, J shed 5 bases, and the junction held 4 bases outside the gene matches. The CDR3 region has the DNA TGTGCCAGCAGCCAAGAGACAGGGAATGACGAGCAGTACTTC. Translating it yields CASSQETGNDEQYF.

The CDR3 sequence: CASSQGEDEQFF. CDR3 in DNA: TGCGCCAGCAGCCAGGGCGAAGATGAGCAGTTCTTC. The rearrangement joins TRBV4-3 to TRBJ2-1; D gene unclear. Germline V gene lookup returns CDR1 LGHNA and CDR2 YSLEER. The CDR3 has 12 amino acids. Trimming left V 3 bases short and J 8 bases short, with 8 bases between.

V gene TRBV6-5 combines with J gene TRBJ1-2; D is uncertain. Germline V gene sequence: CDR1 MNHEY, CDR2 SVGAGI. V was shortened by 6 bases and J by 4 bases, with 15 bases between the two germline ends. The CDR3 loop spans 14 amino acids. CDR3 sequence (DNA): TGTGCCAGCAGACACGACCCCGGGAGCTATGGCTACACCTTC. Protein sequence: CASRHDPGSYGYTF.

This chain joins TRBV5-4 and TRBJ1-2; TRBD1 agrees at 12 bases. V shed 4 bases and J 4 bases; nucleotides not matched to a gene: 5. In germline, CDR1 is SGHNT, CDR2 YYREEE (reference sequence). CDR3 length: 15 residues. CDR3 nucleotide sequence: TGTGCCAGCAGCGGCGGGACAGGGGGCGGCTATGGCTACACCTTC. Translating it yields CASSGGTGGGYGYTF.

The V gene is TRBV7-9, the J gene TRBJ1-2; D gene unclear. V lost 3 bases, J lost 7 bases, and 9 bases lay in between. The germline gives CDR1 SEHNR, CDR2 FQNEAQ (reference sequence). This CDR3 is 12 amino acids long. The CDR3: CASSFGLSGYTF. The CDR3 DNA reads TGTGCCAGCAGCTTTGGTTTGAGTGGCTACACCTTC.

V is TRBV28 and J is TRBJ1-1; TRBD1 aligns across 7 bases. The V gene's germline CDR1 is MDHEN and CDR2 SYDVKM. The CDR3 has 15 residues. Trimming cost V 10 bases and J 1 base; bases outside gene matches: 12. The CDR3 coding sequence is TGTGCCACCTACACTCCGGGACAGAAGAACACTGAAGCTTTCTTT. It yields the protein CATYTPGQKNTEAFF. Drawing the rest from reference TRBV28 and TRBJ1-1, the complete variable domain is DVKVTQSSRYLVKRTGEKVFLECVQDMDHENMFWYRQDPGLGLRLIYFSYDVKMKEKGDIPEGYSVSREKKERFSLILESASTNQTSMYLCATYTPGQKNTEAFFGQGTRLTVV.

The chain joins TRBV11-2 to TRBJ2-7; 9 bases line up with TRBD2. The CDR3 runs 17 residues. Germline CDR1 reads SGHAT; CDR2 reads FQNNGV. J lost 1 base, V lost 1 base, and 8 bases had no gene match. CDR3 DNA: TGTGCCAGCAGCTTAGGGGCGGGGGGGCCTCGATCCTACGAGCAGTACTTC. This sequence encodes CASSLGAGGPRSYEQYF.

The V and J genes are TRBV4-2 and TRBJ2-1; 7 bases align to TRBD2. This CDR3 has 17 amino acids. Germline CDR1 is LGHNA and CDR2 is YNFKEQ. V lost 0 bases to trimming and J lost 5 bases; unmatched junction nucleotides: 10. CDR3: CASSQDWLAVPDNEQFF. The CDR3 DNA reads as TGTGCCAGCAGCCAAGATTGGCTAGCGGTGCCCGACAATGAGCAGTTCTTC.

This clone has only a few counts. The chain couples TRBV5-4 to TRBJ1-3; D gene ambiguous. V lost 0 bases and J lost 0, with 7 bases in between. There are 15 residues in the CDR3. Germline lookup yields CDR1 SGHNT and CDR2 YYREEE (reference sequence). The chain's CDR3 is CASSLAAASGNTIYF. The CDR3 bases are TGTGCCAGCAGCTTGGCGGCAGCCTCTGGAAACACCATATATTTT.

This clone was counted once. This sequence joins TRBV28 and TRBJ2-2; D possibly matches TRBD1 or TRBD2 (5 bases each). The CDR3 loop spans 18 amino acids. The germline gives CDR1 MDHEN, CDR2 SYDVKM. V lost 6 bases, J lost 4 bases, and 24 bases lay in between. The CDR3 DNA follows: TGTGCCAGCAGAGCCTCCCGGATGGGACCTGGGTTCACCGGGGAGCTGTTTTTT. This gives the protein CASRASRMGPGFTGELFF.

This sequence joins TRBV5-8 and TRBJ2-4; 8 bases align to TRBD1. Trimming took 8 bases from V and 6 from J; bases not matched to a gene: 7. Germline V gene lookup returns CDR1 SGHTS and CDR2 YDEGEE. The CDR3 has 13 residues. CDR3 sequence: CASRQGIGNIQYF. In nucleotides, the CDR3 is TGTGCCAGTCGACAGGGGATAGGAAACATTCAGTACTTC.

The chain links TRBV6-6 to TRBJ1-6, with D unclear. This CDR3 comprises 13 residues. CDR1 and CDR2 (germline): MNHNY, SVGAGI (reference sequence). Trimming cost V 7 bases and J 8 bases, with 12 bases left between them. The CDR3 spells CASILSNYSPLHF. The CDR3 coding sequence is TGTGCCAGCATTCTCTCGAACTATTCACCCCTCCACTTT.

The rearrangement links TRBV4-3 to TRBJ2-5, with 12 bases identical to TRBD2. The ends lost 0 bases at V and 9 bases at J; junction bases unmatched: 8. CDR1 is LGHNA and CDR2 is YSLEER in the germline V gene. CDR3 length equals 16 residues. Here the CDR3 reads CASSQDPGTSGSSQYF. CDR3 nucleotide sequence: TGCGCCAGCAGCCAAGATCCCGGGACTAGCGGGTCTTCCCAGTACTTC.

This chain connects TRBV18 to TRBJ1-1; 11 bases agree with TRBD1. The V and J ends lost 2 bases and 11 bases, in that order; junction bases with no gene match: 7. This CDR3 is built from 14 residues. The germline CDR1 and CDR2 sequences are KGHSH and LQKENI. The CDR3 coding sequence is TGTGCCAGCTCACCAGCGGACAGGGGGCCGTTGGCTTTCTTT. This translates into CASSPADRGPLAFF.

The rearrangement uses TRBV28 and TRBJ1-5; 8 bases are shared with TRBD1. Germline lookup yields CDR1 MDHEN and CDR2 SYDVKM. This CDR3 spans 16 amino acids. J lost 2 bases, V lost 5 bases, and 8 bases had no gene match. CDR3 residues: CASSPRQGRGNQPQHF. DNA of the CDR3: TGTGCCAGCAGTCCGAGACAGGGGAGGGGCAATCAGCCCCAGCATTTT.

This chain joins TRBV5-1 and TRBJ2-3; 12 bases line up with TRBD2. The CDR3 has 16 amino acids. Losses at the gene ends were 4 bases for V and 0 bases for J; bases not matched to a gene: 3. Germline V gene lookup returns CDR1 SGHRS and CDR2 YFSETQ. The CDR3 protein is CASSPGLAGSTDTQYF. CDR3 DNA: TGCGCCAGCAGCCCCGGACTAGCGGGGAGCACAGATACGCAGTATTTT.

The CDR3 coding sequence is TGTGCCAGCAGCTTAGGAACAGGGGGCCGGGGGAATCAGCCCCAGCATTTT. It yields the protein CASSLGTGGRGNQPQHF. The chain links TRBV7-8 to TRBJ1-5; 9 bases align to TRBD1. The V gene's germline CDR1 is SGHVS and CDR2 FQNEAQ. Trimming at V came to 1 base and at J to 4 bases, leaving 8 bases not matched to a gene. The CDR3 contains 17 residues.

J is TRBJ1-1 and V is TRBV5-4; D ambiguous. V dropped 5 bases and J dropped 4 bases, with 18 bases sitting between them. The germline V gene encodes CDR1 SGHNT and CDR2 YYREEE (reference sequence). The CDR3 is 15 residues long. CDR3 amino acids: CASSSPDIIVTEAFF. CDR3 nucleotides: TGTGCCAGCAGTTCCCCCGACATAATAGTCACTGAAGCTTTCTTT.